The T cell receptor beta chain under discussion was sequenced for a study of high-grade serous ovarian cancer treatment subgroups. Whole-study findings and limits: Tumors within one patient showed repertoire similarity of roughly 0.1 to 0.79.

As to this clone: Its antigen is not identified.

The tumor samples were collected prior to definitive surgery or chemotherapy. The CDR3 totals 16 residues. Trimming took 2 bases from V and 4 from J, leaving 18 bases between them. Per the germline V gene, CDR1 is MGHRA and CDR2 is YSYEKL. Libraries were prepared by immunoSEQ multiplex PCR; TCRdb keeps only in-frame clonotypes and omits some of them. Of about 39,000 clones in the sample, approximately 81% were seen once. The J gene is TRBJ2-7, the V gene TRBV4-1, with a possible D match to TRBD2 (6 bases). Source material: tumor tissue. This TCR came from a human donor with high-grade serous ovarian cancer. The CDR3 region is CASSQSPGLDYYEQYF. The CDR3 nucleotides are TGCGCCAGCAGCCAATCCCCGGGACTGGATTATTACGAGCAGTACTTC.